This TCR beta chain was identified during a study of blood T cell repertoires in COVID-19. Study information: Whether acute or convalescent, the COVID-19 samples came from the United States, Italy and Spain.

The assay was immunoSEQ multiplex PCR, and TCRdb's table has in-frame clones only and misses some. This table has around 86,000 clones, about 85% appearing once. The CDR3 covers 14 residues. Germline loops: CDR1 KGHSH, CDR2 LQKENI. The J segment lost 7 bases and the V segment lost 6 bases, leaving 11 bases of the junction unmatched. The sample taken for sequencing was peripheral blood. The chain couples TRBV18 to TRBJ2-7; 8 bases align to TRBD1. The receptor comes from a man at least 80 years old with acute or convalescent COVID-19. The CDR3 DNA follows: TGTGCCAGCTCCCCCGGCAGGGGGCTAGTTGAGCAGTACTTC. This sequence encodes CASSPGRGLVEQYF.